These 25 T cell receptor beta chains were sequenced from one sample in a study of cytotoxic CD8 clonotypes in ibrutinib-treated CLL. The protocol was immunoSEQ multiplex PCR, while the TCRdb copy is restricted to in-frame clones and leaves out a portion. The sample carries roughly 200,000 clones, 60% to 80% recorded once. Sample: PBMCs, taken after 12 months of ibrutinib treatment. The receptors derive from a human donor with chronic lymphocytic leukemia.

This clone has only one observation. CDR3 region: CASSFSGGQGLIDEQYF. Here the CDR3 DNA reads TGTGCCAGCAGCTTCTCCGGAGGCCAGGGTCTAATCGACGAGCAGTACTTC. The chain is built from TRBV5-5 and TRBJ2-7; D assignment may be TRBD1 or TRBD2 (5 bases each). Germline CDR1 reads SGHKS; CDR2 reads YYEKEE (reference sequence). The CDR3 has 17 residues. V lost 2 bases, J lost 5 bases, and 23 bases lay in between.

J is TRBJ1-4 and V is TRBV5-1; TRBD1 agrees at 7 bases. Trimming took 7 bases from V and 6 from J; bases not matched to a gene: 6. In germline, CDR1 is SGHRS, CDR2 YFSETQ. This CDR3 is 13 amino acids long. The CDR3 DNA reads as TGCGCCAGCTCCCAGGGGGTTGATGAAAAACTGTTTTTT. Encoded protein: CASSQGVDEKLFF.

The V call is TRBV7-2, the J call TRBJ2-1; D is tentatively TRBD1 or TRBD2 (5 bases each). Germline CDR1 SGHTA, CDR2 FQGNSA. V was shortened by 5 bases and J by 9 bases, with 14 bases between the two germline ends. CDR3 length equals 13 residues. The CDR3 nucleotides are TGTGCCAGCAGCCTCCATGGGACGGGTGAGCAGTTCTTC. This codes for CASSLHGTGEQFF.

This chain joins TRBV5-1 and TRBJ2-5, with 7 nucleotides matching TRBD1. V shed 3 bases and J 5 bases; nucleotides not matched to a gene: 4. The CDR3 is 13 residues long. The germline CDR1 and CDR2 sequences are SGHRS and YFSETQ. The CDR3 region has the DNA TGCGCCAGCAGCTCTGACAGGGAGGAGACCCAGTACTTC. It codes for CASSSDREETQYF.

The J gene is TRBJ2-3, the V gene TRBV27; TRBD1 is a possible D gene (5 bases). The CDR3 contains 15 residues. Trimming shortened V by 2 bases and J by 4 bases, and 13 bases separated the two germline ends. Germline CDR1 is MNHEY and CDR2 is SMNVEV (reference sequence). The CDR3 bases are TGTGCCAGCAGTTTAGACAGCCTATACGCAGATACGCAGTATTTT. Amino acid sequence: CASSLDSLYADTQYF.

V is TRBV5-1 and J is TRBJ2-2, with 9 bases lining up with TRBD2. The CDR3 runs to 18 residues. Germline V gives CDR1 SGHRS, CDR2 YFSETQ. J lost 6 bases, V lost 0 bases, and 12 bases had no gene match. The CDR3 DNA follows: TGCGCCAGCAGCTTGGGACTAGCGGTCCCGGTTATCTCCGGGGAGCTGTTTTTT. Protein sequence: CASSLGLAVPVISGELFF.

This clone was seen a single time. This chain uses TRBV28 with TRBJ1-2, with a possible D match to TRBD1 (5 bases). Trimming took 8 bases from V and 4 from J, leaving 11 bases between them. The CDR3 consists of 12 residues. The V gene's germline CDR1 is MDHEN and CDR2 SYDVKM. CDR3 coding DNA: TGTGCCAGCTCGACAGCACGCTATGGCTACACCTTC. Its protein product is CASSTARYGYTF.

The J gene is TRBJ2-7, the V gene TRBV28, with TRBD2 matching over 11 bases. Trimming removed 7 bases from V and 8 bases from J; junction bases left unmatched: 13. Germline V lookup: CDR1 MDHEN, CDR2 SYDVKM. The CDR3 sequence is 15 residues long. CDR3 nucleotides: TGTGCCAGCAAGGGCCAGGGACTAGCGGAGTTAAAGCAGTACTTC. Translation: CASKGQGLAELKQYF.

The CDR3: CASSPPGTGEQFF. The CDR3 DNA sequence: TGTGCCAGCTCACCCCCCGGGACGGGTGAGCAGTTCTTC. The V gene is TRBV18, the J gene TRBJ2-1; tentatively, D is TRBD1 or TRBD2 (5 bases each). This CDR3 region has 13 residues. The V end was cut by 3 bases, the J end by 9 bases, with 12 bases between. CDR1 is KGHSH, CDR2 LQKENI, per germline.

This sequence joins TRBV5-1 and TRBJ2-2, with 10 bases aligning to TRBD1. Germline lookup yields CDR1 SGHRS and CDR2 YFSETQ. After removal of 4 bases from V and 5 bases from J, the junction contained 5 bases not matched to a gene. The CDR3 runs to 15 residues. The CDR3 nucleotides read TGCGCCAGCAGCCCCGGGGACAGGGGAACCGGGGAGCTGTTTTTT. As protein: CASSPGDRGTGELFF. The full variable domain, its missing parts supplied by reference TRBV5-1 and TRBJ2-2, is KAGVTQTPRYLIKTRGQQVTLSCSPISGHRSVSWYQQTPGQGLQFLFEYFSETQRNKGNFPGRFSGRQFSNSRSEMNVSTLELGDSALYLCASSPGDRGTGELFFGEGSRLTVL.

The chain combines TRBV7-8 with TRBJ2-5; D gene ambiguous. The CDR3 is made up of 14 amino acids. The germline V and J ends were trimmed by 2 bases and 0 bases, with 7 bases remaining between them. Germline assignment: CDR1 SGHVS and CDR2 FQNEAQ. The DNA of the CDR3 is TGTGCCAGCAGCTTACCCGGCAACCAAGAGACCCAGTACTTC. This codes for CASSLPGNQETQYF. Based on the CDR3 plus reference TRBV7-8 and TRBJ2-5, the full variable domain is GAGVSQSPRYKVAKRGQDVALRCDPISGHVSLFWYQQALGQGPEFLTYFQNEAQLDKSGLPSDRFFAERPEGSVSTLKIQRTQQEDSAVYLCASSLPGNQETQYFGPGTRLLVL.

V is TRBV20-1 and J is TRBJ2-1; the D is unclear. The germline V and J ends were trimmed by 3 bases and 5 bases, with 5 bases remaining between them. Germline assignment: CDR1 DFQATT and CDR2 SNEGSKA (reference sequence). The CDR3 loop spans 11 amino acids. The CDR3 spells CSARANNEQFF. DNA for the CDR3: TGCAGTGCTAGGGCTAACAATGAGCAGTTCTTC.

The gene calls are TRBV13 and TRBJ2-2; TRBD1 aligns across 8 bases. V trimming: 3 bases; J trimming: 0 bases; junction bases outside the gene matches: 6. Per germline, CDR1 PRHDT and CDR2 FYEKMQ (reference sequence). This CDR3 region has 17 residues. CDR3 sequence reads: CASSFPTGVANTGELFF. The CDR3 DNA reads as TGTGCCAGCAGCTTCCCGACAGGGGTCGCGAACACCGGGGAGCTGTTTTTT.

The chain recombines TRBV4-1 with TRBJ2-7; 11 bases fit TRBD1. V was pared by 5 bases and J by 5 bases, with 8 bases of the junction left unmatched. The germline CDR1 and CDR2 sequences are MGHRA and YSYEKL. The CDR3 is 15 residues long. CDR3 amino acids: CASSFGQGAQNEQYF. The CDR3 DNA reads TGCGCCAGCAGCTTCGGACAGGGGGCGCAAAACGAGCAGTACTTC.

CDR3 nucleotide sequence: TGTGCCAGCAGCTTGGGTAATTCACCCCTCCACTTT. Translated, it gives CASSLGNSPLHF. V and J are TRBV5-4 and TRBJ1-6; D is unclear. CDR1 and CDR2 (germline): SGHNT, YYREEE (reference sequence). V dropped 0 bases and J dropped 6 bases, with 1 base sitting between them. The CDR3 sequence is 12 residues long.

The rearrangement joins TRBV11-2 to TRBJ2-5; D might be TRBD2 (6 bases). V lost 5 bases to trimming and J lost 4 bases, with 14 bases between them. This CDR3 is 14 amino acids long. Germline V gene sequence: CDR1 SGHAT, CDR2 FQNNGV. The CDR3 here is CASSLGLSGETQYF. The CDR3 nucleotides are TGTGCCAGCAGCCTGGGACTTTCTGGAGAGACCCAGTACTTC.

CDR3 sequence reads: CASSQGSSYEQYF. In DNA form, the CDR3 reads TGTGCCAGTTCTCAGGGGAGCTCCTACGAGCAGTACTTC. The J gene is TRBJ2-7, the V gene TRBV19; a weak D match, TRBD1 (6 bases). The CDR3 length is 13 residues. The germline gives CDR1 LNHDA, CDR2 SQIVND (reference sequence). Trimming shortened V by 8 bases and J by 0 bases, and 11 bases separated the two germline ends.

V usage is TRBV19 and J usage is TRBJ2-5, with TRBD2 as a possible D gene (5 bases). Trimming stripped 4 bases from V and 3 bases from J, with 9 bases between. Per germline, CDR1 LNHDA and CDR2 SQIVND (reference sequence). The CDR3 loop spans 13 amino acids. The CDR3, as DNA: TGTGCCAGTAGTAAGAGGGCAGAAGAGACCCAGTACTTC. Translation: CASSKRAEETQYF.

The chain employs TRBV28 and TRBJ2-3; 9 positions agree with TRBD1. Germline V gene lookup returns CDR1 MDHEN and CDR2 SYDVKM. This CDR3 has 16 residues. V lost 5 bases and J lost 2; bases outside the gene matches: 8. The chain's CDR3 is CASSLGGQGHTDTQYF. DNA of the CDR3: TGTGCCAGCAGTCTCGGGGGACAGGGCCACACAGATACGCAGTATTTT.

This sequence joins TRBV28 and TRBJ2-2; TRBD1 might be the D (5 bases). Germline loops: CDR1 MDHEN, CDR2 SYDVKM. V lost 2 bases and J lost 1, with 8 bases in between. This CDR3 spans 15 amino acids. The CDR3 is CASSLGGQNTGELFF. The CDR3 coding sequence is TGTGCCAGCAGTTTAGGCGGACAGAACACCGGGGAGCTGTTTTTT. The full variable domain, with the rest looked up from reference TRBV28 and TRBJ2-2, is DVKVTQSSRYLVKRTGEKVFLECVQDMDHENMFWYRQDPGLGLRLIYFSYDVKMKEKGDIPEGYSVSREKKERFSLILESASTNQTSMYLCASSLGGQNTGELFFGEGSRLTVL.

This clone was found a few times. The J gene is TRBJ1-4, the V gene TRBV7-9; no firm D call. This CDR3 is 13 amino acids long. The germline V gene has CDR1 SEHNR and CDR2 FQNEAQ (reference sequence). Between the trimmed V and J ends, which lost 2 bases and 8 bases, there was a span of 9 bases. CDR3 sequence (DNA): TGTGCCAGCAGCTTAACACAGCCCGAAAAACTGTTTTTT. Translation gives CASSLTQPEKLFF.

This sequence joins TRBV18 and TRBJ2-3; D uncertain. V was cut by 3 bases and J by 2 bases, with 12 bases left in between. The CDR3 sequence is 15 residues long. The germline V gene has CDR1 KGHSH and CDR2 LQKENI. The CDR3 nucleotides are TGTGCCAGCTCACCCTCTCTTAGCTTCACAGATACGCAGTATTTT. Protein sequence: CASSPSLSFTDTQYF. Based on the CDR3 plus reference TRBV18 and TRBJ2-3, the full variable domain is NAGVMQNPRHLVRRRGQEARLRCSPMKGHSHVYWYRQLPEEGLKFMVYLQKENIIDESGMPKERFSAEFPKEGPSILRIQQVVRGDSAAYFCASSPSLSFTDTQYFGPGTRLTVL.

V gene TRBV5-1 combines with J gene TRBJ2-7; maybe TRBD2 (5 bases). Trimming stripped 3 bases from V and 6 bases from J, with 19 bases between. The germline CDR1 and CDR2 sequences are SGHRS and YFSETQ. The CDR3 runs to 15 residues. CDR3 region: CASSSTGIPGAEQYF. CDR3 bases: TGCGCCAGCAGCTCAACCGGGATCCCGGGCGCCGAGCAGTACTTC.

The chain joins TRBV5-4 to TRBJ1-2; 8 bases fit TRBD1. From germline, CDR1 is SGHNT and CDR2 YYREEE (reference sequence). The CDR3 has 14 residues. The junction had 5 bases not matched to a gene; V was cut back by 6 bases and J by 1 base. CDR3 DNA sequence: TGTGCCAGCACCCCGGGACAGGATAACTATGGCTACACCTTC. It yields the protein CASTPGQDNYGYTF.

The chain is built from TRBV6-5 and TRBJ1-1; D possibly corresponds to TRBD1 (6 bases). CDR1 MNHEY and CDR2 SVGAGI come from the germline V gene. The V gene lost 6 bases and the J gene lost 3 bases, with 11 bases spanning the gap. The CDR3 loop spans 13 amino acids. CDR3 amino acids: CASSVRGDTEAFF. CDR3 sequence (DNA): TGTGCCAGCAGCGTTAGGGGGGACACTGAAGCTTTCTTT.